These T cell receptor beta chains were read from a single sample in a study of type 1 regulatory T cells. TCRdb ran MiXCR on the reads and lists one entry per CDR3 protein. This table holds 70,000 or so distinct CDR3 sequences, about 20% found once. No antigen is known for these receptors. The sequencing sample was made of cultured type 1 regulatory T (Tr1) cells, either the whole culture or a sorted fraction (not recorded which). The receptors derive from a human donor in good health. CDR3s include the opening cysteine and the closing phenylalanine or tryptophan. The D gene is left open where the match is weak. Size tells how often a clone was seen (once, few, many) or the class of an expanded clone, and some rows leave it out.

clone_size,d_call,j_call,v_call,cdr3_aa,cdr3_nt
few,-,TRBJ1-1,TRBV5-6,CASRKTGYTEAFF,TGTGCCAGCAGAAAGACAGGCTACACTGAAGCTTTCTTT
-,-,TRBJ2-5,TRBV5-1,CASAWGQSQETQYF,TGCGCCAGCGCCTGGGGGCAGTCACAAGAGACCCAGTACTTC
-,-,TRBJ1-1,TRBV28,CASSPQWGTEAFF,TGTGCCAGCAGCCCACAATGGGGCACTGAAGCTTTCTTT
-,-,TRBJ2-1,TRBV24-1,CATSDARPSSYNEQFF,TGTGCCACCAGTGACGCCAGACCTAGCTCCTACAATGAGCAGTTCTTC
few,TRBD1,TRBJ1-1,TRBV12-3/TRBV12-4,CASSKRSTGDYTEAFF,TGTGCCAGCAGTAAGAGATCGACAGGGGACTACACTGAAGCTTTCTTT
-,TRBD2,TRBJ2-3,TRBV18,CASSLRSSGRTDTQYF,TGTGCCAGCTCACTCAGATCTAGCGGGAGGACGGATACGCAGTATTTT
few,-,TRBJ2-3,TRBV18,CASSPPIRSSTDTQYF,TGTGCCAGCTCACCACCGATCCGGTCTAGCACAGATACGCAGTATTTT
-,-,TRBJ2-3,TRBV7-2,CASSLRAGRQGGTDTQYF,TGTGCCAGCAGCCTCAGGGCCGGGAGACAAGGGGGCACAGATACGCAGTATTTT
few,TRBD1,TRBJ2-2,TRBV5-1,CASRGQDTGELFF,TGCGCCAGCCGTGGACAGGACACCGGGGAGCTGTTTTTT
-,-,TRBJ2-5,TRBV20-1,CSADRSGETQYF,TGCAGTGCGGATAGAAGCGGGGAGACCCAGTACTTC
medium-sized,-,TRBJ2-3,TRBV5-1,CASRPGTATDTQYF,TGCGCCAGCAGGCCCGGGACGGCCACAGATACGCAGTATTTT
-,-,TRBJ2-1,TRBV20-1,CSARVRESYNEQFF,TGCAGTGCTAGAGTTCGGGAATCCTACAATGAGCAGTTCTTC
many,TRBD2,TRBJ2-1,TRBV12-3/TRBV12-4,CASSPGLAGANEQFF,TGTGCCAGCAGCCCGGGACTAGCGGGAGCCAATGAGCAGTTCTTC
-,-,TRBJ1-6,TRBV7-2,CASSLAGGSYNSPLHF,TGTGCCAGCAGCTTAGCGGGTGGAAGTTATAATTCACCCCTCCACTTT
few,TRBD1,TRBJ2-3,TRBV20-1,CSARVSGGLRAQYF,TGCAGTGCTAGAGTATCAGGGGGCCTGAGAGCGCAGTATTTT
few,TRBD1,TRBJ1-2,TRBV5-1,CASSVDLTGGYGYTF,TGCGCCAGCAGCGTCGACCTAACAGGGGGATATGGCTACACCTTC
few,-,TRBJ1-5,TRBV12-3/TRBV12-4,CASSLGPGRSQPQHF,TGTGCCAGCAGTCTTGGACCAGGGAGAAGTCAGCCCCAGCATTTT
few,-,TRBJ1-1,TRBV3-1,CASSPGRGTEAFF,TGTGCCAGCAGCCCCGGGCGGGGAACTGAAGCTTTCTTT
-,TRBD1,TRBJ2-7,TRBV28,CASSAPAGTGSYEQYF,TGTGCCAGCAGTGCTCCTGCCGGGACAGGGAGCTACGAGCAGTACTTC
-,-,TRBJ2-7,TRBV20-1,CSAIPGHYEQYF,TGCAGTGCTATACCTGGCCACTACGAGCAGTACTTC
few,TRBD1,TRBJ2-5,TRBV28,CASGRGRQETQYF,TGTGCCAGCGGCAGGGGGCGGCAAGAGACCCAGTACTTC
many,-,TRBJ2-3,TRBV12-3/TRBV12-4,CASSLDGTDTQYF,TGTGCCAGCAGTTTAGATGGCACAGATACGCAGTATTTT
few,-,TRBJ2-1,TRBV18,CASSSTPTRGEQFF,TGTGCCAGCTCATCGACGCCTACTAGAGGTGAGCAGTTCTTC
-,-,TRBJ2-5,TRBV10-3,CAISESIALQETQYF,TGTGCCATCAGTGAGTCGATAGCCCTCCAAGAGACCCAGTACTTC
-,-,TRBJ2-7,TRBV7-8,CASSLALRSYEQYF,TGTGCCAGCAGCTTAGCGTTAAGATCCTACGAGCAGTACTTC
-,-,TRBJ2-3,TRBV20-1,CSAKDPLGVDTQYF,TGCAGTGCCAAAGACCCTCTCGGTGTGGATACGCAGTATTTT
many,-,TRBJ1-5,TRBV28,CASSLGARLPQHF,TGTGCCAGCAGTTTAGGGGCACGTTTGCCCCAGCATTTT
-,-,TRBJ2-1,TRBV5-1,CASSQNGDWSYNEQFF,TGCGCCAGCAGCCAGAACGGGGACTGGTCCTACAATGAGCAGTTCTTC
few,TRBD1,TRBJ2-7,TRBV7-8,CASRDPSGTGAYEQYF,TGTGCCAGCAGAGACCCCTCCGGGACAGGAGCCTACGAGCAGTACTTC
few,TRBD1,TRBJ1-2,TRBV19,CASRDPTGGIYGYTF,TGTGCCAGTAGGGATCCGACAGGGGGCATCTATGGCTACACCTTC
-,TRBD2,TRBJ2-1,TRBV24-1,CATSDSLAGGFYNEQFF,TGTGCCACCAGTGATTCCCTAGCGGGAGGATTCTACAATGAGCAGTTCTTC
-,TRBD2,TRBJ2-2,TRBV5-1,CASRSAGGNTGELFF,TGCGCCAGCAGGTCAGCGGGAGGAAACACCGGGGAGCTGTTTTTT
many,-,TRBJ1-1,TRBV5-1,CASSRDGGTEAFF,TGCGCCAGCAGCCGGGATGGGGGCACTGAAGCTTTCTTT
few,-,TRBJ2-5,TRBV6-5,CASSYSRTTETQYF,TGTGCCAGCAGTTACTCGAGAACCACCGAGACCCAGTACTTC
few,-,TRBJ1-1,TRBV27,CASSKEEQIMTTEAFF,TGTGCCAGCAGTAAGGAGGAGCAGATTATGACCACTGAAGCTTTCTTT
-,-,TRBJ1-4,TRBV9,CASSFGPGGKLFF,TGTGCCAGCAGCTTTGGGCCCGGTGGAAAACTGTTTTTT
-,-,TRBJ1-5,TRBV19,CASSYRPWGNQPQHF,TGTGCCAGTAGTTATAGGCCTTGGGGCAATCAGCCCCAGCATTTT
-,-,TRBJ2-3,TRBV28,CASEAWGDTQYF,TGTGCCAGCGAGGCCTGGGGCGATACGCAGTATTTT
-,TRBD2,TRBJ2-7,TRBV6-6,CASIGLEAYEQYF,TGTGCCAGCATAGGACTAGAGGCCTACGAGCAGTACTTC
-,-,TRBJ1-2,TRBV20-1,CSARVRRDNYGYTF,TGCAGTGCTAGAGTCCGCAGGGATAACTATGGCTACACCTTC
-,TRBD2,TRBJ2-1,TRBV3-1,CASSQDPTGGSEQFF,TGTGCCAGCAGCCAAGACCCAACGGGGGGAAGTGAGCAGTTCTTC
-,-,TRBJ2-5,TRBV7-2,CASAKNSGGGETQYF,TGTGCCAGCGCCAAAAATAGCGGAGGGGGAGAGACCCAGTACTTC
many,TRBD2,TRBJ2-7,TRBV5-1,CASSFPLAGRDEQYF,TGCGCCAGCAGCTTCCCACTAGCGGGAAGGGACGAGCAGTACTTC
few,-,TRBJ1-6,TRBV5-1,CASSLWGDSPLHF,TGCGCCAGCAGCTTGTGGGGGGATTCACCCCTCCACTTT
-,TRBD2,TRBJ2-7,TRBV6-5,CATSVAGGSYEQYF,TGTGCCACCTCCGTTGCGGGGGGTTCCTACGAGCAGTACTTC
-,-,TRBJ1-2,TRBV5-1,CASSLGTEYGYTF,TGCGCCAGCAGCTTGGGGACGGAATATGGCTACACCTTC
-,-,TRBJ2-4,TRBV20-1,CSAKGQNIQYF,TGCAGTGCTAAGGGCCAAAACATTCAGTACTTC
few,-,TRBJ2-1,TRBV12-3/TRBV12-4,CASSRWAGAGNEQFF,TGTGCCAGCAGCCGCTGGGCGGGGGCGGGGAATGAGCAGTTCTTC
few,-,TRBJ2-3,TRBV18,CASSPPSAEPDTQYF,TGTGCCAGCTCACCACCCTCGGCGGAACCAGATACGCAGTATTTT
few,-,TRBJ1-2,TRBV7-2,CASSFSYRAGYGYTF,TGTGCCAGCAGCTTTAGCTACAGGGCTGGGTATGGCTACACCTTC
-,-,TRBJ2-3,TRBV20-1,CSARDRTVQGPKSTDTQYF,TGCAGTGCTAGGGACCGTACTGTACAGGGCCCGAAAAGCACAGATACGCAGTATTTT
few,-,TRBJ1-1,TRBV14,CASSLTLGGLGEAFF,TGTGCCAGCAGCCTGACCTTGGGGGGCCTGGGGGAAGCTTTCTTT
-,TRBD1,TRBJ1-4,TRBV12-3/TRBV12-4,CASSPGQGNEKLFF,TGTGCCAGCAGCCCCGGACAGGGGAATGAAAAACTGTTTTTT
-,TRBD1,TRBJ1-1,TRBV15,CATSGDRGGLSEAFF,TGTGCCACCAGCGGGGACAGGGGTGGGTTGTCTGAAGCTTTCTTT